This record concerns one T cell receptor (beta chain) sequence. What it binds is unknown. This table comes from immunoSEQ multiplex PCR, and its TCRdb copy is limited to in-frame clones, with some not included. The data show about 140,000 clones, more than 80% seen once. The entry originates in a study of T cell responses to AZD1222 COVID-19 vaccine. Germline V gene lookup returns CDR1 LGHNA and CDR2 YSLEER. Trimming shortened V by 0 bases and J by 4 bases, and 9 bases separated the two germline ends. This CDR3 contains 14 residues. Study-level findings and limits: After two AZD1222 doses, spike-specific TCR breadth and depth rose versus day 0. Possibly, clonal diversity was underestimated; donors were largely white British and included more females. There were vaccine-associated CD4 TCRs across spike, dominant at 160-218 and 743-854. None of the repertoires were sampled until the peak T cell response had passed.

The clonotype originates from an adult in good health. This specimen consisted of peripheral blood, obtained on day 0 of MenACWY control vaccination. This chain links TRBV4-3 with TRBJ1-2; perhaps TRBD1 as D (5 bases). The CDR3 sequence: CASSQEGRGYGYTF. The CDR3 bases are TGCGCCAGCAGCCAAGAGGGTAGGGGCTATGGCTACACCTTC.